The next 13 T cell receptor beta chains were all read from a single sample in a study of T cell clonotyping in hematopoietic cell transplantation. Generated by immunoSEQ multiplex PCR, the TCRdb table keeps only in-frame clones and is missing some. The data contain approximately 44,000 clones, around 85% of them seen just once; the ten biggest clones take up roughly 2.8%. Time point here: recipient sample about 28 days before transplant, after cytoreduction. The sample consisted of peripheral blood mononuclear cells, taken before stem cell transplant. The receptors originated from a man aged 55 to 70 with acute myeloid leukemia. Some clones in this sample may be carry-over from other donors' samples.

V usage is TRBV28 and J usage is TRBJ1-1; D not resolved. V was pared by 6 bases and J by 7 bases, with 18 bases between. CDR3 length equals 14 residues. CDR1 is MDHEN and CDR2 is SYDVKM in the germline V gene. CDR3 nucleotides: TGTGCCAGCAGGGAAGAAGGGCAGACTCTTGAAGCTTTCTTT. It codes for CASREEGQTLEAFF.

CDR3 coding DNA: TGTGCCAGCAGAACCATAGCGGGGGGGCGAGGCGGGGAGCTGTTTTTT. This encodes CASRTIAGGRGGELFF. The V call is TRBV2, the J call TRBJ2-2; the match to TRBD2 covers 11 bases. CDR3 length equals 16 residues. Germline V gene lookup returns CDR1 SNHLY and CDR2 FYNNEI. J lost 7 bases, V lost 6 bases, and 10 bases had no gene match.

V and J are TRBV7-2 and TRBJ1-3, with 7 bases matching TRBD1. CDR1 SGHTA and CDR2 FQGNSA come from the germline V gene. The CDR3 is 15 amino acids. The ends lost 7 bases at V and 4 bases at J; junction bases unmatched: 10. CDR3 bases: TGTGCCAGCACGAATAGACAGGGTATGGGAAACACCATATATTTT. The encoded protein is CASTNRQGMGNTIYF.

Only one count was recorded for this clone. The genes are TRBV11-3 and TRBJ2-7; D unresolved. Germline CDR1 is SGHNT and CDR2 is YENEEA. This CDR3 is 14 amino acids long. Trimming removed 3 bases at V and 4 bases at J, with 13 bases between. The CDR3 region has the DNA TGTGCCAGCAGCTTGGTGAGTGTGGTTTACGAGCAGTACTTC. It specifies CASSLVSVVYEQYF.

The DNA for the CDR3 is TGTGCCAGCAGTTCCCGAAGATCGGGCAATGAGCAGTTCTTC. This sequence encodes CASSSRRSGNEQFF. J is TRBJ2-1 and V is TRBV6-5, with D unclear. V was trimmed by 4 bases and J by 6 bases, leaving 13 bases between them. Per germline, CDR1 MNHEY and CDR2 SVGAGI. The CDR3 loop spans 14 amino acids.

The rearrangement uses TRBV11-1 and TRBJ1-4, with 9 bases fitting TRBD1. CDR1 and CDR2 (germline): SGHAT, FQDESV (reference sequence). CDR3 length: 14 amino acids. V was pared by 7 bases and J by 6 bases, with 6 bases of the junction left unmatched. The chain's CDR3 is CASTQQGADEKLFF. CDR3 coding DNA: TGTGCCAGCACTCAACAGGGGGCAGATGAAAAACTGTTTTTT.

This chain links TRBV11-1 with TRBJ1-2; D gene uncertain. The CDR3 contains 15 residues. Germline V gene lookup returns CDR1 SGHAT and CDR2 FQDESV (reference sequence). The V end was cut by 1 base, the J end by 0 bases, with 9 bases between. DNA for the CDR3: TGTGCCAGCAGCTTAGAAGGGATGCCTAACTATGGCTACACCTTC. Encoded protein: CASSLEGMPNYGYTF.

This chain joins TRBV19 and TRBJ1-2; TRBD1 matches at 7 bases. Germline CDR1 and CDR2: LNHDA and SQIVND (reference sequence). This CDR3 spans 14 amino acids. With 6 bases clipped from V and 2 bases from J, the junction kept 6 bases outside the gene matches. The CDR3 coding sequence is TGTGCCAGTAGGAAATCGGGACAGAACTATGGCTACACCTTC. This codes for CASRKSGQNYGYTF.

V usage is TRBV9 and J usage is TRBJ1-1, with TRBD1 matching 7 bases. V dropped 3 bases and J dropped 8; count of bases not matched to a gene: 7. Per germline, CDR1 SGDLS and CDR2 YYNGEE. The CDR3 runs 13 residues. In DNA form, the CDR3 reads TGTGCCAGCAGCGCGGCGACAGGGACAGAAGCTTTCTTT. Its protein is CASSAATGTEAFF.

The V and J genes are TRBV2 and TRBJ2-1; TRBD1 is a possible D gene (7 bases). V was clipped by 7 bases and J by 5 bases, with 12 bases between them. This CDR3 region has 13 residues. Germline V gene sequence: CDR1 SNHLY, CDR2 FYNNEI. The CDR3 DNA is TGTGCCAGCAAGGGGGGACAGAACAATGAGCAGTTCTTC. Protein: CASKGGQNNEQFF.

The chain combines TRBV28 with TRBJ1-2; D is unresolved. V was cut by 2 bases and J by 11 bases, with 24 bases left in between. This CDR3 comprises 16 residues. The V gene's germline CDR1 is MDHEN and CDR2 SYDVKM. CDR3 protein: CASSLPSGPRQLGYTF. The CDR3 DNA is TGTGCCAGCAGTTTACCCAGTGGACCTCGCCAGTTAGGTTACACCTTC.

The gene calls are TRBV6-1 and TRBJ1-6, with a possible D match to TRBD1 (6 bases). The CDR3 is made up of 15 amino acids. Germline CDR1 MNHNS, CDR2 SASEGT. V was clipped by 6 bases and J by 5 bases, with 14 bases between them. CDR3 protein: CASRMEQGNNSPLHF. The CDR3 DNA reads TGTGCCAGCAGAATGGAACAGGGCAATAATTCACCCCTCCACTTT.

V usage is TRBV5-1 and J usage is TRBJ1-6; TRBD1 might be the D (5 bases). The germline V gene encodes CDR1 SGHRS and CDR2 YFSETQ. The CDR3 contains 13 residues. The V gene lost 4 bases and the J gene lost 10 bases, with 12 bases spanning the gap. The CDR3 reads CASSPGTDSPLHF. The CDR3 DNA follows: TGCGCCAGCAGCCCCGGGACGGACTCACCCCTCCACTTT.